Listed here is a single T cell receptor beta chain. Its antigen is unidentified. Germline loops: CDR1 LNHNV, CDR2 YYDKDF (reference sequence). V shed 0 bases, J shed 4 bases, and the junction held 0 bases outside the gene matches. The CDR3 has 14 residues. This entry comes from a study of somatic mutations in cytotoxic T cells in rheumatoid arthritis. Study context: A subset of V beta antibody-stained T-cell populations was isolated by flow sorting, reaching nearly 100% purity, and this subset included V beta1+ cells that went on to TCRB sequencing.

This table comes from immunoSEQ multiplex PCR, and its TCRdb copy is limited to in-frame clones, with some not included. The table shows approximately 25,000 clones, with 70% to 85% occurring only once. Study results and limitations: Per patient, the largest CD8+ clone was found to exceed 20% of CD8+ cells in 8 of 65 cases. Nobody knew which antigens the expanded CD8+ clones targeted. The slight TRBV07 underrepresentation in rheumatoid arthritis patients was not adjusted for multiple comparisons.

The sequence came from a woman younger than 30 in good health. The J gene is TRBJ2-1, the V gene TRBV15; 7 bases are shared with TRBD1. The source material was CD8+ T cells sorted from blood. The CDR3 DNA follows: TGTGCCACCAGCAGAGAGACAGGGTACAATGAGCAGTTCTTC. Encoded protein: CATSRETGYNEQFF.